These 30 T cell receptor beta chains share one sample of origin, sequenced in a study of CD8 T cells in Susac syndrome. Random hexamers were used to reverse transcribe an amount of roughly 0.45 to 1 ug RNA. TCRdb reprocessed the immunoSEQ multiplex PCR reads via MiXCR and lists one record per CDR3 protein. Here the sample spans about 130,000 distinct CDR3 sequences, about 90% being singletons. Sequencing used CD8+ T cells from PBMCs. These receptors came from a human donor with multiple sclerosis.

V is TRBV19 and J is TRBJ1-2; 8 bases are a match to TRBD1. CDR1 is LNHDA, CDR2 SQIVND, per germline (reference sequence). The CDR3 contains 14 residues. V was clipped by 5 bases and J by 8 bases; unmatched bases: 10. The CDR3 loop reads CASSLQGAGRGYTF. DNA for the CDR3: TGTGCCAGTAGTCTTCAGGGGGCGGGAAGAGGCTACACCTTC. Complete variable domain (other parts from reference TRBV19 and TRBJ1-2): DGGITQSPKYLFRKEGQNVTLSCEQNLNHDAMYWYRQDPGQGLRLIYYSQIVNDFQKGDIAEGYSVSREKKESFPLTVTSAQKNPTAFYLCASSLQGAGRGYTFGSGTRLTVV.

V usage is TRBV19 and J usage is TRBJ2-2; 7 bases agree with TRBD1. V dropped 7 bases and J dropped 8; count of bases not matched to a gene: 7. Germline V gene lookup returns CDR1 LNHDA and CDR2 SQIVND (reference sequence). CDR3 length: 13 residues. CDR3 loop: CASTVGGEGELFF. DNA for the CDR3: TGTGCCAGTACCGTAGGGGGCGAGGGGGAGCTGTTTTTT. Filled out from reference TRBV19 and TRBJ2-2, the complete variable domain reads DGGITQSPKYLFRKEGQNVTLSCEQNLNHDAMYWYRQDPGQGLRLIYYSQIVNDFQKGDIAEGYSVSREKKESFPLTVTSAQKNPTAFYLCASTVGGEGELFFGEGSRLTVL.

The CDR3 DNA reads TGTGCCAGCCGGGATGTTTACGAGCAGTACTTC. This translates into CASRDVYEQYF. V gene TRBV2 combines with J gene TRBJ2-7; tentative D call: TRBD2 (5 bases). V dropped 8 bases and J dropped 4 bases, with 9 bases sitting between them. Germline V gene data show CDR1 as SNHLY and CDR2 as FYNNEI. The CDR3 is 11 amino acids.

The chain recombines TRBV19 with TRBJ2-2; D gene ambiguous. Germline V lookup: CDR1 LNHDA, CDR2 SQIVND (reference sequence). The V and J ends lost 5 bases and 4 bases respectively, with 11 bases between them. The CDR3 loop spans 14 amino acids. In nucleotides, the CDR3 is TGTGCCAGTAGTGTCTTGATGGGCACCGGGGAGCTGTTTTTT. It yields the protein CASSVLMGTGELFF. Full variable domain (remainder filled in from reference TRBV19 and TRBJ2-2): DGGITQSPKYLFRKEGQNVTLSCEQNLNHDAMYWYRQDPGQGLRLIYYSQIVNDFQKGDIAEGYSVSREKKESFPLTVTSAQKNPTAFYLCASSVLMGTGELFFGEGSRLTVL.

The gene calls are TRBV4-2 and TRBJ2-1, with a weak D call TRBD1 (6 bases). The CDR3 sequence is 13 residues long. Germline CDR1 LGHNA, CDR2 YNFKEQ. Trimming shortened V by 1 base and J by 6 bases, and 7 bases separated the two germline ends. Here the CDR3 reads CASSQVGGNEQFF. CDR3 nucleotides: TGTGCCAGCAGCCAAGTAGGGGGCAATGAGCAGTTCTTC.

This clonotype came up once. The chain combines TRBV2 with TRBJ1-2, with D possibly TRBD1 on 6 matching bases. Trimming removed 5 bases at V and 4 bases at J, with 11 bases between. The CDR3 spans 13 residues. Germline V gives CDR1 SNHLY, CDR2 FYNNEI. The CDR3: CASSYRVAYGYTF. The CDR3 region has the DNA TGTGCCAGCAGTTACAGGGTAGCCTATGGCTACACCTTC. Together with reference TRBV2 and TRBJ1-2, the CDR3 gives the full variable domain: EPEVTQTPSHQVTQMGQEVILRCVPISNHLYFYWYRQILGQKVEFLVSFYNNEISEKSEIFDDQFSVERPDGSNFTLKIRSTKLEDSAMYFCASSYRVAYGYTFGSGTRLTVV.

V usage is TRBV6-5 and J usage is TRBJ2-1; no reliable D call. Between the trimmed V and J ends, which lost 1 base and 6 bases, there was a span of 10 bases. The CDR3 has 14 amino acids. Germline V gene lookup returns CDR1 MNHEY and CDR2 SVGAGI. DNA for the CDR3: TGTGCCAGCAGTTACTTTGTTGGTGGCAATGAGCAGTTCTTC. Translation: CASSYFVGGNEQFF.

The chain combines TRBV30 with TRBJ2-1, with D tentatively TRBD1 or TRBD2 (5 bases each). The CDR3 extends over 14 amino acids. V was cut by 7 bases and J by 0 bases, with 13 bases left in between. The germline V gene has CDR1 GTSNPN and CDR2 SVGIG (reference sequence). CDR3 nucleotides: TGTGCCTTTGGGACGGTGAGCTCCTACAATGAGCAGTTCTTC. Amino acids: CAFGTVSSYNEQFF.

For the CDR3, the DNA is TGTGCCAGCAGTTTTAGGGCCTATAGCAATCAGCCCCAGCATTTT. Protein: CASSFRAYSNQPQHF. The chain carries TRBV28 and TRBJ1-5; D ambiguous. This CDR3 contains 15 residues. Germline assignment: CDR1 MDHEN and CDR2 SYDVKM. Trimming left V 3 bases short and J 0 bases short, with 9 bases between.

The chain links TRBV29-1 to TRBJ1-1; D uncertain. Trimming took 0 bases from V and 6 from J, leaving 8 bases between them. The CDR3 contains 12 residues. Germline V lookup: CDR1 SQVTM, CDR2 ANQGSEA. The DNA of the CDR3 is TGCAGCGTTGAAGATTCAGCCCCTGAAGCTTTCTTT. This encodes CSVEDSAPEAFF.

The chain carries TRBV29-1 and TRBJ2-3, with D possibly being TRBD2 (7 bases). Deletions cut 8 bases from V and 1 base from J, with 16 bases between. The CDR3 consists of 14 residues. CDR1 is SQVTM and CDR2 is ANQGSEA in the germline V gene. This CDR3 is CSSAGGLGTDTQYF. The CDR3 DNA reads as TGCAGCTCAGCCGGGGGGCTCGGCACAGATACGCAGTATTTT.

This clonotype came up once. The chain employs TRBV27 and TRBJ2-1; no firm D call. Germline values: CDR1 MNHEY, CDR2 SMNVEV (reference sequence). V was cut by 7 bases and J by 12 bases, with 16 bases left in between. The CDR3 spans 12 residues. The CDR3 protein is CASNKKGFGQFF. CDR3 coding DNA: TGTGCCAGCAACAAAAAAGGGTTCGGGCAGTTCTTC.

This clonotype has only a few counts. The chain recombines TRBV4-1 with TRBJ2-1; tentatively, D is TRBD2 (6 bases). Germline V gives CDR1 MGHRA, CDR2 YSYEKL. V dropped 6 bases and J dropped 5 bases, with 14 bases sitting between them. CDR3 length: 14 residues. The CDR3 is CASSHYSGDNEQFF. The CDR3 bases are TGCGCCAGCAGTCATTATAGCGGAGACAATGAGCAGTTCTTC.

This clonotype is a singleton in its sample. The chain is built from TRBV7-9 and TRBJ2-5; no reliable D call. Germline lookup yields CDR1 SEHNR and CDR2 FQNEAQ (reference sequence). CDR3 length: 13 residues. V gave up 1 base and J gave up 5 bases, with 8 bases separating them. The DNA for the CDR3 is TGTGCCAGCAGCTTAGACCTCACCGAGACCCAGTACTTC. Translating it yields CASSLDLTETQYF. The complete variable domain, with remaining parts taken from reference TRBV7-9 and TRBJ2-5, reads DTGVSQNPRHKITKRGQNVTFRCDPISEHNRLYWYRQTLGQGPEFLTYFQNEAQLEKSRLLSDRFSAERPKGSFSTLEIQRTEQGDSAMYLCASSLDLTETQYFGPGTRLLVL.

This clonotype has only one observation. This rearrangement joins TRBV5-6 to TRBJ1-1; 8 positions match TRBD1. Germline V gives CDR1 SGHDT, CDR2 YYEEEE. CDR3 length: 12 residues. The V segment lost 4 bases and the J segment 12 bases; nucleotides outside the gene matches: 8. CDR3 in amino acids: CASSHDRGETFF. DNA of the CDR3: TGTGCCAGCAGCCACGACAGGGGCGAAACTTTCTTT. The full variable domain, rest sourced from reference TRBV5-6 and TRBJ1-1, is DAGVTQSPTHLIKTRGQQVTLRCSPKSGHDTVSWYQQALGQGPQFIFQYYEEEERQRGNFPDRFSGHQFPNYSSELNVNALLLGDSALYLCASSHDRGETFFGQGTRLTVV.

This clonotype was recorded once. The V gene is TRBV6-1, the J gene TRBJ2-3, with D possibly matching TRBD2 (6 bases). The length of the CDR3 is 13 residues. Trimming stripped 5 bases from V and 2 bases from J, with 8 bases between. Germline V CDR1 and CDR2: MNHNS, SASEGT. CDR3 protein: CASSWDFTDTQYF. CDR3 nucleotide sequence: TGTGCCAGCAGTTGGGACTTCACAGATACGCAGTATTTT.

This rearrangement joins TRBV12-3 or TRBV12-4 to TRBJ2-5; D tentatively fits TRBD1 or TRBD2 (6 bases each). CDR3 size: 14 residues. Trimming cost V 5 bases and J 4 bases, with 14 bases left between them. The CDR3 sequence: CASSLEQGGETQYF. In nucleotides, the CDR3 is TGTGCCAGCAGTCTCGAACAGGGAGGAGAGACCCAGTACTTC.

The rearrangement uses TRBV6-5 and TRBJ2-6; D is unresolved. This CDR3 spans 18 amino acids. V dropped 4 bases and J dropped 2 bases, with 18 bases sitting between them. Per the germline V gene, CDR1 is MNHEY and CDR2 is SVGAGI. The CDR3 protein is CASSSLPPSIAGANVLTF. CDR3 coding DNA: TGTGCCAGCAGTTCTCTCCCCCCGTCTATCGCTGGGGCCAACGTCCTGACTTTC.

The chain is built from TRBV28 and TRBJ1-1; no clear D. CDR1 MDHEN and CDR2 SYDVKM come from the germline V gene. The CDR3 is 13 amino acids. Trimming left V 6 bases short and J 7 bases short, with 15 bases between. The CDR3 DNA sequence: TGTGCCAGCAGACTTGGACGGACGAGTGAAGCTTTCTTT. Protein sequence: CASRLGRTSEAFF.

The chain joins TRBV30 to TRBJ1-4; D is uncertain. The germline gives CDR1 GTSNPN, CDR2 SVGIG (reference sequence). The V gene lost 2 bases and the J gene lost 2 bases, with 6 bases spanning the gap. The CDR3 loop spans 13 amino acids. The CDR3 region has the DNA TGTGCCTGGAGTAGGAGCACTAATGAAAAACTGTTTTTT. The encoded protein is CAWSRSTNEKLFF.

The chain links TRBV6-2 or TRBV6-3 to TRBJ2-7; the D is unclear. The length of the CDR3 is 13 residues. Between the trimmed V and J ends, which lost 10 bases and 0 bases, there was a span of 13 bases. Germline CDR1 reads MNHEY; CDR2 reads SVGEGT. The CDR3 loop is CATLLTGSYEQYF. The CDR3 bases are TGTGCCACACTGTTAACTGGCTCCTACGAGCAGTACTTC.

The V and J genes are TRBV30 and TRBJ1-2; D is undetermined. The ends were cut back, 0 bases at V and 6 bases at J, with 11 bases in the middle. The length of the CDR3 is 13 residues. The germline CDR1 and CDR2 sequences are GTSNPN and SVGIG (reference sequence). The CDR3 DNA reads as TGTGCCTGGAGTGTCGTTTCGACCAATGGCTACACCTTC. Translation gives CAWSVVSTNGYTF.

V is TRBV9 and J is TRBJ2-1; TRBD2 agrees at 8 bases. The length of the CDR3 is 15 residues. Germline V gives CDR1 SGDLS, CDR2 YYNGEE. V lost 3 bases to trimming and J lost 7 bases; unmatched junction nucleotides: 9. The CDR3 DNA is TGTGCCAGCAGCGAGAGAAGCGGGAGTGGGAATGAGCAGTTCTTC. It yields the protein CASSERSGSGNEQFF.

The chain combines TRBV27 with TRBJ1-1; a possible D gene is TRBD1 (6 bases). The V end was cut by 6 bases, the J end by 7 bases, with 15 bases between. Per germline, CDR1 MNHEY and CDR2 SMNVEV (reference sequence). The CDR3 contains 13 residues. CDR3 sequence reads: CASRYTGFGEAFF. As DNA, the CDR3 is TGTGCCAGCAGGTATACAGGGTTCGGTGAAGCTTTCTTT.

The chain is built from TRBV6-1 and TRBJ1-5; no definite D call. This CDR3 has 13 amino acids. V lost 3 bases, J lost 7 bases, and 10 bases lay in between. In germline, CDR1 is MNHNS, CDR2 SASEGT. The CDR3 here is CASSEVGEQPQHF. Written as DNA, the CDR3 is TGTGCCAGCAGTGAGGTTGGGGAGCAGCCCCAGCATTTT.

This rearrangement joins TRBV6-5 to TRBJ1-2; D might be TRBD1 (5 bases). The CDR3 is 15 residues long. Deletions cut 0 bases from V and 8 bases from J, with 16 bases between. Germline loops: CDR1 MNHEY, CDR2 SVGAGI. The CDR3 sequence: CASSYSRRGGEGYTF. The CDR3 DNA is TGTGCCAGCAGTTACTCGAGGAGAGGAGGGGAGGGCTACACCTTC.

The chain links TRBV20-1 to TRBJ2-1; D is unclear. Deletions cut 6 bases from V and 0 bases from J, with 9 bases between. The CDR3 loop spans 13 amino acids. In germline, CDR1 is DFQATT, CDR2 SNEGSKA (reference sequence). CDR3 DNA: TGCAGTGCCCATCCTGCCTCCTACAATGAGCAGTTCTTC. This translates into CSAHPASYNEQFF.

The chain employs TRBV2 and TRBJ2-7; TRBD2 matches 8 bases. The V and J ends lost 4 bases and 3 bases, in that order; junction bases with no gene match: 8. CDR1 SNHLY and CDR2 FYNNEI come from the germline V gene. CDR3 size: 15 residues. The CDR3 spells CASSGVLAGDYEQYF. The DNA for the CDR3 is TGTGCCAGCAGTGGCGTCCTAGCGGGTGACTACGAGCAGTACTTC. Together with reference TRBV2 and TRBJ2-7, the CDR3 gives the full variable domain: EPEVTQTPSHQVTQMGQEVILRCVPISNHLYFYWYRQILGQKVEFLVSFYNNEISEKSEIFDDQFSVERPDGSNFTLKIRSTKLEDSAMYFCASSGVLAGDYEQYFGPGTRLTVT.

Only one count was recorded for this clonotype. The genes are TRBV12-5 and TRBJ1-5; 7 bases are shared with TRBD1. Germline-derived CDR1 and CDR2 are LGHNT and FRNRAP. This CDR3 spans 13 amino acids. The CDR3 nucleotides are TGTGGACCCAGACAGGGCAAGGGTCAGCCCCAGCATTTT. Its protein product is CGPRQGKGQPQHF.

J is TRBJ1-4 and V is TRBV29-1; D not certain. This CDR3 is built from 16 residues. The germline V gene has CDR1 SQVTM and CDR2 ANQGSEA. Trimming took 0 bases from V and 7 from J, leaving 18 bases between them. CDR3 protein: CSVEDLVEGGGEKLFF. CDR3 DNA: TGCAGCGTTGAAGATTTAGTAGAGGGCGGAGGTGAAAAACTGTTTTTT. The whole variable domain, remainder taken from reference TRBV29-1 and TRBJ1-4, is SAVISQKPSRDICQRGTSLTIQCQVDSQVTMMFWYRQQPGQSLTLIATANQGSEATYESGFVIDKFPISRPNLTFSTLTVSNMSPEDSSIYLCSVEDLVEGGGEKLFFGSGTQLSVL.